Sequencing of this TCR beta chain was carried out in a study of somatic mutations in cytotoxic T cells in rheumatoid arthritis. Study-wide results and caveats: TRBV07 appeared slightly underrepresented in the rheumatoid arthritis patients. That finding was not adjusted to account for multiple comparisons. A rise in CD8+ clonality with age was seen in rheumatoid arthritis patients but not in healthy controls.

Losses at the gene ends were 2 bases for V and 8 bases for J; bases not matched to a gene: 8. The CDR3 loop spans 16 amino acids. Germline-derived CDR1 and CDR2 are SQVTM and ANQGSEA. For this clone: Its antigen is not identified.

Some clones are missing from TCRdb's copy, which holds only in-frame ones; the method was immunoSEQ multiplex PCR. The table has some 10,000 clones, around 75% seen once; the top ten hold roughly 40%. The sequencing sample was made of CD8+ T cells sorted from blood. This clonotype originated in a man between 60 and 75 years old in good health. The chain is built from TRBV29-1 and TRBJ2-1, with 14 positions matching TRBD2. The chain's CDR3 is CSVESWGLAGVYEQFF. The CDR3 DNA reads as TGCAGCGTTGAAAGTTGGGGACTAGCGGGAGTCTATGAGCAGTTCTTC.